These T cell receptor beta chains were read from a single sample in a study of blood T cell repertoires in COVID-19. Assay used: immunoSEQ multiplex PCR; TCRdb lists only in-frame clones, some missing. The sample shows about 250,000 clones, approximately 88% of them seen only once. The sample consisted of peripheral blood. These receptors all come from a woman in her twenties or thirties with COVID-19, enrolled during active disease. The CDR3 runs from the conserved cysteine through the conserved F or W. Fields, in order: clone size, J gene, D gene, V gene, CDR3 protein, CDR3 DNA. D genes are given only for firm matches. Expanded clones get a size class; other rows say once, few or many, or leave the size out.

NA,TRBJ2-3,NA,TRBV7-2,CASSPQGGGTDTQYF,TGTGCCAGCAGCCCCCAGGGGGGCGGCACAGATACGCAGTATTTT
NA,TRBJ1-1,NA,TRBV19,CASKRLVGTEAFF,TGTGCCAGTAAAAGACTAGTTGGGACTGAAGCTTTCTTT
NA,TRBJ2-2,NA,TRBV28,CASRRDLNTGELFF,TGTGCCAGCAGACGGGACTTGAACACCGGGGAGCTGTTTTTT
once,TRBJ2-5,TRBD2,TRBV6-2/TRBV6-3,CASSRLAGGFQETQYF,TGTGCCAGCAGTAGACTAGCGGGGGGCTTCCAAGAGACCCAGTACTTC
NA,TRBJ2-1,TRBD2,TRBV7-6,CASSLVGGDAYNEQFF,TGTGCCAGCAGCTTAGTTGGGGGGGATGCCTACAATGAGCAGTTCTTC
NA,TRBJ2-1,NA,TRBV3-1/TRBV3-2,CASSQDVDSINEQFF,TGTGCCAGCAGCCAAGATGTGGACAGTATCAATGAGCAGTTCTTC
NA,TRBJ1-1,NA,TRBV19,CASSSAQGPFGTEAFF,TGTGCCAGTAGTTCCGCACAGGGTCCCTTCGGCACTGAAGCTTTCTTT
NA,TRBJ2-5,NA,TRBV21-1,CASGLERSGLAGFRGETQYF,TGTGCCAGCGGCTTAGAAAGATCCGGGCTAGCGGGCTTCCGGGGAGAGACCCAGTACTTC
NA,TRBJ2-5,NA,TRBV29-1,CSVIFYRDTQSETQYF,TGCAGCGTTATTTTTTACCGGGACACTCAATCAGAGACCCAGTACTTC
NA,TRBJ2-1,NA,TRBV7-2,CASSASSVVNNEQFF,TGTGCCAGCAGCGCCTCTAGCGTAGTGAACAATGAGCAGTTCTTC
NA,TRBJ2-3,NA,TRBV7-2,CASSLEYVTDTQYF,TGTGCCAGCAGCTTGGAGTACGTAACAGATACGCAGTATTTT
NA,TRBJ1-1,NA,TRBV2,CASSGRALHTEAFF,TGTGCCAGCAGTGGCAGGGCCCTCCACACTGAAGCTTTCTTT
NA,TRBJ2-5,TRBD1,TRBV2,CASTRDREPQETQYF,TGTGCCAGCACCAGGGACAGGGAGCCACAAGAGACCCAGTACTTC
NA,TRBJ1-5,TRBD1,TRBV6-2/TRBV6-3,CASSPDTGVVPQHF,TGTGCCAGCAGTCCGGACACAGGGGTGGTGCCCCAGCATTTT
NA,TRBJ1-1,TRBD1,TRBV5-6,CASRGETGVGTEAFF,TGTGCCAGCAGAGGAGAAACAGGGGTCGGCACTGAAGCTTTCTTT
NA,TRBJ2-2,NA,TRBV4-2,CASSPTLPSAGPTGELFF,TGTGCCAGCAGCCCAACCCTCCCCTCGGCAGGGCCAACCGGGGAGCTGTTTTTT
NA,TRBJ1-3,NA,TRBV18,CASSRTAPPGSGGGNTIYF,TGTGCCAGCTCACGGACAGCCCCGCCCGGGTCAGGAGGCGGAAACACCATATATTTT
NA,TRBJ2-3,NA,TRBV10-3,CAITPGGSTDTQYF,TGTGCCATCACTCCGGGCGGGAGCACAGATACGCAGTATTTT
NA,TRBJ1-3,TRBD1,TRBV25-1,CASSPLDREAGNTIYF,TGTGCCAGCAGCCCGCTGGACAGGGAGGCTGGAAACACCATATATTTT
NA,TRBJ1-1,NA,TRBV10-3,CAIRIQGNTEAFF,TGTGCCATCAGAATCCAGGGTAACACTGAAGCTTTCTTT
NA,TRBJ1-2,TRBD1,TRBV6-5,CASSPSQDRVPGYTF,TGTGCCAGCAGTCCCTCCCAAGACAGGGTTCCTGGCTACACCTTC
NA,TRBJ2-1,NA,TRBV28,CASSLPGHEQFF,TGTGCCAGCAGTTTACCAGGCCATGAGCAGTTCTTC
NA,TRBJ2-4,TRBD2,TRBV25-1,CASRAGGLFSGNIQYF,TGTGCCAGCAGAGCGGGAGGTCTATTTAGTGGAAACATTCAGTACTTC
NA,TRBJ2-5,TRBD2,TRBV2,CASSIDSGRAFQETQYF,TGTGCCAGCAGTATTGATAGCGGGAGGGCCTTTCAAGAGACCCAGTACTTC
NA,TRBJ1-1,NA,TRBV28,CASSPSGGARTEAFF,TGTGCCAGCAGTCCGTCAGGAGGCGCGAGGACTGAAGCTTTCTTT
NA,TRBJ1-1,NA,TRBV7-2,CASSLSPGTEAFF,TGTGCCAGCAGCTTATCTCCCGGCACTGAAGCTTTCTTT
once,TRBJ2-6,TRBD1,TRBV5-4,CASSDMGTGISGANVLTF,TGTGCCAGCAGCGACATGGGGACAGGTATTTCTGGGGCCAACGTCCTGACTTTC
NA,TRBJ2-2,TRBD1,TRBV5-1,CASSWPVGQGVNTGELFF,TGCGCCAGCAGCTGGCCCGTCGGACAGGGCGTGAACACCGGGGAGCTGTTTTTT
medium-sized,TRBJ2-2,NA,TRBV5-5,CASSLITGWNTGELFF,TGTGCCAGCAGCTTAATCACAGGGTGGAACACCGGGGAGCTGTTTTTT
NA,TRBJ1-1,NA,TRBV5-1,CASSLRYEAGHTEAFF,TGCGCCAGCAGCTTGAGGTATGAGGCAGGGCACACTGAAGCTTTCTTT
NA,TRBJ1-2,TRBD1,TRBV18,CASSVGTERFGYTF,TGTGCCAGCTCAGTCGGGACAGAGCGGTTTGGCTACACCTTC
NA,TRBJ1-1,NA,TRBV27,CASSLSGGNTEAFF,TGTGCCAGCAGTTTATCGGGGGGGAACACTGAAGCTTTCTTT
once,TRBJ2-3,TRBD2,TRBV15,CATSPGGGEADTQYF,TGTGCCACCAGCCCCGGGGGAGGGGAGGCAGATACGCAGTATTTT
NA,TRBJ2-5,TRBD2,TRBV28,CASSSPREGSETQYF,TGTGCCAGCAGCTCCCCTAGGGAGGGTTCGGAGACCCAGTACTTC
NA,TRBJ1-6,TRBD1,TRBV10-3,CATHRGPGGAENSPLHF,TGTGCTACCCACCGGGGGCCAGGGGGCGCGGAGAATTCACCCCTCCACTTT
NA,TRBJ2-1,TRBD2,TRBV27,CASSLLGGGPVRMGNEQFF,TGTGCCAGCAGTTTATTGGGCGGGGGGCCCGTGAGGATGGGCAATGAGCAGTTCTTC
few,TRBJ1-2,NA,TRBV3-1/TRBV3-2,CASSYDRSEYGPNYGYTF,TGTGCCAGCAGCTACGACAGGAGTGAGTACGGCCCTAACTATGGCTACACCTTC
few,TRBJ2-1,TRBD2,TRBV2,CASTSGGGLNEQFF,TGTGCCAGCACTTCCGGGGGAGGGCTTAATGAGCAGTTCTTC
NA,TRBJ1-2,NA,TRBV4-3,CASSQVVTANYGYTF,TGCGCCAGCAGCCAAGTGGTCACTGCTAACTATGGCTACACCTTC
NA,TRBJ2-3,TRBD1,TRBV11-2,CASSLDGTEVGTQYF,TGTGCCAGCAGCTTGGACGGGACAGAGGTCGGTACGCAGTATTTT
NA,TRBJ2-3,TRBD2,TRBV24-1,CATSDPQTLLAGGTDTQYF,TGTGCCACCAGTGATCCACAAACACTCCTAGCGGGAGGAACAGATACGCAGTATTTT
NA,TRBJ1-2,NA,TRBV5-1,CASSFSGPDYGYTF,TGCGCCAGCAGCTTCAGCGGGCCGGACTATGGCTACACCTTC
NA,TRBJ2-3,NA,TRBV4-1,CASSQDVGRTSTDTQYF,TGCGCCAGCAGCCAAGATGTGGGCAGAACTAGCACAGATACGCAGTATTTT
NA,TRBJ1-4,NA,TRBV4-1,CASSSPPRSINEKLFF,TGCGCCAGCAGCTCCCCACCCCGGTCCATTAATGAAAAACTGTTTTTT
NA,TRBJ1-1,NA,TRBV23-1,CASSHLGAMNTEAFF,TGCGCCAGCAGTCATTTGGGGGCGATGAACACTGAAGCTTTCTTT
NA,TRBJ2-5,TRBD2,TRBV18,CASSPREERGQETQYF,TGTGCCAGCTCACCACGGGAGGAGCGGGGACAAGAGACCCAGTACTTC
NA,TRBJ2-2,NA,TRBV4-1,CASSQAGRTMNTGELFF,TGCGCCAGCAGCCAAGCCGGCAGGACAATGAACACCGGGGAGCTGTTTTTT
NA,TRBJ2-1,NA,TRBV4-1,CASSQDGIGGGHNEQFF,TGCGCCAGCAGCCAAGACGGTATCGGAGGAGGCCACAATGAGCAGTTCTTC
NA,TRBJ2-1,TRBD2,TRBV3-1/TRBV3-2,CASSQDDGTRPNEQFF,TGTGCCAGCAGCCAAGATGACGGGACTAGGCCCAATGAGCAGTTCTTC
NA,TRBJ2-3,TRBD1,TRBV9,CASSPGTGEETDTQYF,TGTGCCAGCAGCCCCGGGACAGGGGAGGAAACAGATACGCAGTATTTT
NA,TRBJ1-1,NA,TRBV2,CASSDDDRWENTEAFF,TGTGCCAGCAGTGATGATGACAGATGGGAGAACACTGAAGCTTTCTTT
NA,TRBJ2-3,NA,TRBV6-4,CASSEGRLTDTQYF,TGTGCCAGCAGTGAGGGGCGGCTCACAGATACGCAGTATTTT
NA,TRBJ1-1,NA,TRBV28,CASTLEGRLAFF,TGTGCCAGCACCCTGGAGGGGAGGTTAGCTTTCTTT
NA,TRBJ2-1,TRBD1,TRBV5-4,CASSPSGTDSREQFF,TGTGCCAGCAGCCCCTCCGGGACAGACTCAAGGGAGCAGTTCTTC
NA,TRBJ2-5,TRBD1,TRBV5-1,CASSLHGTGNGETQYF,TGCGCCAGCAGCTTGCATGGGACAGGGAATGGTGAGACCCAGTACTTC
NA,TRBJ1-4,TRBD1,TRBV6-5,CASSLTGGVGEKLFF,TGTGCCAGCAGTTTGACAGGGGGCGTCGGTGAAAAACTGTTTTTT
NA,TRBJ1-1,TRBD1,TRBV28,CASSIGTGVRAFF,TGTGCCAGCAGTATCGGGACAGGGGTACGGGCTTTCTTT
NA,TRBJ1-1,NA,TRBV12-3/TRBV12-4,CASSSPGSEAFF,TGTGCCAGCAGTTCCCCAGGGTCTGAAGCTTTCTTT
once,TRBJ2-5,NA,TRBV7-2,CASSLGADKETQYF,TGTGCCAGCAGCTTGGGGGCAGATAAAGAGACCCAGTACTTC